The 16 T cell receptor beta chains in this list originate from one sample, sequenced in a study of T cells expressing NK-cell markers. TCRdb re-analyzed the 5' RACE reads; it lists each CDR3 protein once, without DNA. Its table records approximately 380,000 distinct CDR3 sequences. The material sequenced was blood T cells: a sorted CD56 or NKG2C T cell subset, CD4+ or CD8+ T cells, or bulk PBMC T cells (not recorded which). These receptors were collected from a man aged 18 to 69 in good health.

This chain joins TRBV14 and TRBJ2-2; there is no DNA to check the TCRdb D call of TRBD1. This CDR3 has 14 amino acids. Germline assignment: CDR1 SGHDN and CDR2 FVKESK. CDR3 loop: CASSQPGVAGELFF.

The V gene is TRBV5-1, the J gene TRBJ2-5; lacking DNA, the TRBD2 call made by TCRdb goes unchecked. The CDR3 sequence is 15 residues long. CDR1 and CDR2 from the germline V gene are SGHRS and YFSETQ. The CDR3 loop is CASSERAGIQETQYF.

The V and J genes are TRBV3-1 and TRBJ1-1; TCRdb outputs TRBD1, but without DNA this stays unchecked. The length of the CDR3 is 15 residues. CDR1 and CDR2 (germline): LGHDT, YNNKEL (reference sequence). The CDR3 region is CASSHYAGGGTEAFF.

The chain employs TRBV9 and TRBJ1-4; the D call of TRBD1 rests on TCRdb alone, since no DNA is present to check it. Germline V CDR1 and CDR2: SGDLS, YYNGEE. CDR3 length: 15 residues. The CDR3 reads CASSPPGGTNEKLFF.

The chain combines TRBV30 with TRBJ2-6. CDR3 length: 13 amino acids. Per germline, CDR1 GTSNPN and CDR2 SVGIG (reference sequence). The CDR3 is CAWGSSGANVLTF.

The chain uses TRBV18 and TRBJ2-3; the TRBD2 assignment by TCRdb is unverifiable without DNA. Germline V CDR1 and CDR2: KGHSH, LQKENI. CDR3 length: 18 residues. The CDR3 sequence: CASSPRWRGGRATDTQYF. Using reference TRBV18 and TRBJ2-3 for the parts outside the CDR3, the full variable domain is NAGVMQNPRHLVRRRGQEARLRCSPMKGHSHVYWYRQLPEEGLKFMVYLQKENIIDESGMPKERFSAEFPKEGPSILRIQQVVRGDSAAYFCASSPRWRGGRATDTQYFGPGTRLTVL.

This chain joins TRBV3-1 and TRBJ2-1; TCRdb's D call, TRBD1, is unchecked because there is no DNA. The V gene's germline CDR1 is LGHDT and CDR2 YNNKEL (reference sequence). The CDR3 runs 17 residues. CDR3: CASSQVAGGAAYNEQFF.

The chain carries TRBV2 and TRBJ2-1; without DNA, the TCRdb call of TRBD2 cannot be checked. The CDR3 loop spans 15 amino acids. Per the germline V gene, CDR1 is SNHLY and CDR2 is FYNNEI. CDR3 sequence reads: CASRKAGTSYNEQFF.

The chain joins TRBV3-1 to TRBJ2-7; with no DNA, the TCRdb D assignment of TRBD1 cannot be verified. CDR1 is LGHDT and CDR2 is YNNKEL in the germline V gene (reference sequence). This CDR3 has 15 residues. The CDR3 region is CASSWTRQTSYEQYF.

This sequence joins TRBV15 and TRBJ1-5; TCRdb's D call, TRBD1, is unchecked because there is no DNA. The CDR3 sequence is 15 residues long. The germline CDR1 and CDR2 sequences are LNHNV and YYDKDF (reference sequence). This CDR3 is CATSTKQGGNQPQHF.

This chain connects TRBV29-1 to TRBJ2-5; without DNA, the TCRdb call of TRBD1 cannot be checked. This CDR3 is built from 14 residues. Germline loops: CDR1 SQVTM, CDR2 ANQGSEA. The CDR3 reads CSVREGARASTQYF.

The CDR3 loop is CASSHGQRPSTDTQYF. This chain links TRBV5-1 with TRBJ2-3; the TCRdb call, TRBD1, lacks DNA for checking. The CDR3 consists of 16 residues. The V gene's germline CDR1 is SGHRS and CDR2 YFSETQ.

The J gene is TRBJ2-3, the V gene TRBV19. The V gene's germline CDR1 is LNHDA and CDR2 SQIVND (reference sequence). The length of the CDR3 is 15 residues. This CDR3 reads CASSIPVGSTDTQYF.

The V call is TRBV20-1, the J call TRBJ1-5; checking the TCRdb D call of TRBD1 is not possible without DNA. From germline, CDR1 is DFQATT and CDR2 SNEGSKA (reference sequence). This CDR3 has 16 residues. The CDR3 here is CSAHKRGKGFYQPQHF.

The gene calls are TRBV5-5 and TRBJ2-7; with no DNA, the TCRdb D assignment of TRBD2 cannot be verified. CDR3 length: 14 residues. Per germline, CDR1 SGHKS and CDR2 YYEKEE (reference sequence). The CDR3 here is CASSFRGFDYEQYF. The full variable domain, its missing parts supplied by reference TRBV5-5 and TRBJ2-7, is DAGVTQSPTHLIKTRGQQVTLRCSPISGHKSVSWYQQVLGQGPQFIFQYYEKEERGRGNFPDRFSARQFPNYSSELNVNALLLGDSALYLCASSFRGFDYEQYFGPGTRLTVT.

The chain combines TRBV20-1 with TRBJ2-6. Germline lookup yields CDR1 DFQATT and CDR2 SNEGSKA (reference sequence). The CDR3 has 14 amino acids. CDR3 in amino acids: CSARDRGNLNVLTF.